This T cell receptor beta chain was captured in a study of OX40 agonist ivuxolimab in advanced cancers. Background on the whole study: Ivuxolimab, which targeted the costimulatory receptor OX40 (CD134), was an agonistic, fully human IgG2 monoclonal antibody. In the dose-escalation cohort, approximately 82% of patients were male, and the mean age was approximately 55 years, with a range of about 23 to 80. Among the roughly 50 dose-escalation patients, some 20 had hepatocellular carcinoma, 15 or so melanoma, 9 renal cell carcinoma and 9 head and neck cancer. Prior anti-PD-1, anti-PD-L1 or anti-CTLA-4 therapy was permitted, and checkpoint inhibitors had been received by less than 45% of dose-escalation patients. Partial responses were achieved by three dose-escalation patients, of whom one had hepatocellular carcinoma and two had cutaneous melanoma. Peripheral TCRbeta sequencing aimed to test whether ivuxolimab altered TCR sequence diversity and caused clonal T-cell expansion. Intravenous ivuxolimab was administered to patients every 2 weeks at six dose levels: 0.01, 0.1, 0.3, 1.5, 3 and 10 mg/kg. The paper covers the monotherapy dose-escalation part of the phase I ivuxolimab trial, which included N of about 50 patients.

V loses 5 bases of germline sequence and J loses 4 bases, and the interval between the two ends is 15 bases. The germline V gene (reference sequence) provides CDR1 LNHDA and CDR2 SQIVND. The CDR3, cysteine through phenylalanine, is 14 amino acids long. The kept DNA is CDR3 alone, 42 bases in frame from the first base. For sequencing of the TCRbeta CDR3 region, genomic DNA was extracted from the sorted cells. The immunoSEQ Assay was used to sequence the TCRbeta CDR3 regions. TCRdb took this table from immuneACCESS and kept in-frame rearrangements with V and J called. Such tables lack part of the clones; where checked against another copy, unresolved V genes explain under half of the gap, and the rest is unexplained. In this sample the table shows some 63,000 clones, around 89% of which occur a single time. The ten top clones hold over 11% of the sample. The trial excluded patients who had a history of autoimmune disease or were on systemic immunosuppression. Peripheral blood for TCR sequencing was collected from all dose cohorts at baseline, on cycle 4 day 1, and on cycle 7 day 1. The samples were drawn from a first-in-human, open-label, multicenter phase I dose-escalation trial of ivuxolimab. Adults with locally advanced or metastatic melanoma, renal cell, hepatocellular, or head and neck squamous cell carcinoma were enrolled in the trial. CD4+ and CD8+ T cells were sorted separately from peripheral blood before TCR sequencing.

Points the paper makes about the study in general: At doses from 0.1 to 3.0 mg/kg, clonal expansion was seen in both CD4+ and CD8+ blood T cells between baseline and week 6. Low levels of normalized T-cell clonal expansion were also seen in some patients who did not respond. In partial responders in the 0.1-3.0 mg/kg groups, normalized peripheral clonal expansion was found to be among the lowest, especially among CD8+ T cells. The antigen specificity of the peripheral T cells that underwent clonal expansion was not determined. After ivuxolimab, more expanded clones were found on average in CD8+ T cells than in CD4+ T cells.

This clone is assessed as medium-sized (0.01 to 0.1%). Its antigen is unknown. No qualities accompany the bases; no much larger clone lies one base away. The receptor chain draws on TRBV19 and TRBJ2-7, and TRBD1 may be the D gene, going by 5 matching bases. The TCR sequence derives from an adult with an advanced solid tumor such as melanoma, head and neck, liver or kidney cancer. The specimen comprised CD4+ or CD8+ T cells sorted from blood, sampled in a trial of the OX40 agonist ivuxolimab. The CDR3 reads as follows: CASSHMWGQYEQYF. The nucleotides read TGTGCCAGTAGTCATATGTGGGGCCAATACGAGCAGTACTTC. With the portions outside the CDR3 filled from the reference TRBV19 and TRBJ2-7 genes, the complete variable region becomes DGGITQSPKYLFRKEGQNVTLSCEQNLNHDAMYWYRQDPGQGLRLIYYSQIVNDFQKGDIAEGYSVSREKKESFPLTVTSAQKNPTAFYLCASSHMWGQYEQYFGPGTRLTVT.